Sequencing of this T cell receptor (beta chain) was carried out in a study of blood T cells in healthy people across ages (dated by TCRdb to about 2015). Regarding the research as a whole: In model experiments, template switching captured roughly one uniquely barcoded TCR beta cDNA molecule for every two T cells. The study measured age-related changes in TCR beta repertoire diversity using deep sequencing normalized with unique cDNA molecular identifiers. Four age groups were formed from the donors: young (average approximately 17 years), middle-aged (approximately 40), aged (62) and long-lived (more than 75). To avoid experimental bias, donors of different ages were randomly spread across the sequencing lanes. For two donors (one aged 18 to 30 and one aged 80 or older), the study analyzed two additional independent replicas of 1 million unique cDNA reads from the same blood draw.

The donors were about 40 Caucasian individuals from Russia, aged roughly 6 to 90 years, who were systemically healthy. About 9.6 milliliters of peripheral blood were collected from each donor into EDTA-treated Vacutainer tubes. Ficoll-Paque density-gradient centrifugation was used to isolate PBMCs, with at least 7 million obtained per sample. Total RNA, at least 6 micrograms per sample, was extracted from PBMCs with Trizol reagent. For every donor, an aliquot of PBMCs went through flow cytometry to measure the percentages of naive CD45RAhigh/CD27high T cells. The germline V gene encodes CDR1 SQVTM and CDR2 ANQGSEA. There are 14 amino acids in the CDR3, from cysteine to phenylalanine inclusive. Of all the DNA, just the CDR3 is kept, 42 bases in frame from base 1. The trim is 7 bases for V and 4 bases for J, with a gap of 18 bases between the germline ends. For this clonotype: The antigen this receptor binds is unknown. No qualities accompany the bases; no much larger clone lies one base away.

Library construction relied on 5' RACE. These reads were obtained on an Illumina HiSeq 2500. A second PCR of roughly 7 to 11 cycles was performed with a sample-barcoded 5' primer and a J-beta primer mix. Each TCR beta cDNA molecule received a unique molecular identifier from a template-switch 5' adaptor carrying 12 random nucleotides. At least 2.5 million CDR3-containing paired-end reads were obtained from each sample. First-strand cDNA was synthesized from all RNA with the Mint cDNA synthesis kit, primed by a TRBC-specific oligonucleotide. All cDNA was treated with uracil-DNA glycosylase and then went through a first 18-cycle PCR with the universal primers M1SS and BC2_uni_R. As for the authors' bioinformatics: Normalization of each sample was performed by random selection of 1 million high-quality reads, each carrying a distinct molecular identifier. Instead of being binned into consensus sequences, reads that shared molecular identifiers were thrown out. MiTCR, run with a Q25 quality threshold and the strictest error-elimination algorithm, handled CDR3 identification, clonotype clustering and error correction. A nonparametric unseen species model with Euler transformation was used to estimate a lower bound on total TCR beta diversity. TCRdb redid the processing of the public reads, applying fastp at Q25 and MiXCR, and retained in-frame beta chains. Rows with one shared CDR3 protein collapse into an entry with the most common genes and DNA. The authors' filters were not applied to this entry. The sample table records some 1.5 million distinct CDR3 sequences; about 45% of these occur just once. Just over 4% of the sample is held by the ten biggest clonotypes.

General conclusions and limits of the study: Compared with the aged group, the long-lived group had more naive CD4+ T cells, fewer expanded clones and increased TCR diversity, a pattern suggesting age selection. Bulk unsorted PBMC profiling prevented conclusive comparison of naive and antigen-experienced compartments. Estimates of total diversity from one million sequenced T cells were regarded as lower bounds and underestimates. Because donor CMV infection status was unknown, age-related changes in expanded clonotypes were potentially confounded. Observed TCR beta diversity correlated strongly with the percentage of naive T cells measured by flow cytometry. As age increased, observed TCR beta diversity per million T cells dropped in a roughly linear way, and a significant reduction was already evident by age about 40.

Here the chain combines TRBV29-1 and TRBJ2-3, with the D assignment possibly TRBD1 or TRBD2, given 5 matching bases for each. The sample comprised blood. The TCR comes from a young woman in good health. This receptor has the CDR3 CSATGRGNADTQYF. The DNA sequence reads TGCAGCGCCACGGGACGGGGTAACGCAGATACGCAGTATTTT.